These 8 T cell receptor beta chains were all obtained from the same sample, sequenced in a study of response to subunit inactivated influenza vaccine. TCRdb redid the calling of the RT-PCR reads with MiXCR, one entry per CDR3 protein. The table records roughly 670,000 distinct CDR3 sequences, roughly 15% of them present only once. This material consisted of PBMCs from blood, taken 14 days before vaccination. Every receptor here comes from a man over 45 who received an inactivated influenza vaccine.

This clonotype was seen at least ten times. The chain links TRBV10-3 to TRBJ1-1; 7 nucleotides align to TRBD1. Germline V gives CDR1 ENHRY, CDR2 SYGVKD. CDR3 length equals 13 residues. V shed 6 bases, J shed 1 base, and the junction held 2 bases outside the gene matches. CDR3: CAISGQENTEAFF. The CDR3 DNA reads TGTGCCATCAGCGGACAGGAGAACACTGAAGCTTTCTTT.

The CDR3 loop is CASSWVAGGSTDTQYF. The CDR3 DNA is TGTGCCAGCAGCTGGGTCGCGGGGGGGAGCACAGATACGCAGTATTTT. This sequence joins TRBV7-6 and TRBJ2-3; 9 nucleotides match TRBD2. Germline-derived CDR1 and CDR2 are SGHVS and FNYEAQ. V lost 4 bases and J lost 0; bases outside the gene matches: 5. The CDR3 has 16 amino acids.

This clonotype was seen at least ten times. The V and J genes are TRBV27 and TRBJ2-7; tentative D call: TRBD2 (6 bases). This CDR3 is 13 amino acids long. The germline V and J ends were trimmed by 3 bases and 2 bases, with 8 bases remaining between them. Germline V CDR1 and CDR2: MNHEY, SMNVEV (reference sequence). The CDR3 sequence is CASSFRETYEQYF. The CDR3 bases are TGTGCCAGCAGTTTCCGGGAGACCTACGAGCAGTACTTC.

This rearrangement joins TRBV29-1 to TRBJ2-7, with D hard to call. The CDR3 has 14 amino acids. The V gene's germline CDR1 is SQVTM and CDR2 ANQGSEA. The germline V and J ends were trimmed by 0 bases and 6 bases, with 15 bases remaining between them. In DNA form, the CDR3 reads TGCAGCGTTGAAGAACGATTAGCTGTCGGCGAGCAGTACTTC. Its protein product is CSVEERLAVGEQYF.

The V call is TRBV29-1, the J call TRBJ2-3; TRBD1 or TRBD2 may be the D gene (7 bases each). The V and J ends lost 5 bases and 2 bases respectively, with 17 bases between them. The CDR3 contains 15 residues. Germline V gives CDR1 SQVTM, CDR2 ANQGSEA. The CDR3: CSVRGRGQATDTQYF. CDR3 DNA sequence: TGCAGCGTTCGGGGGAGGGGGCAGGCCACAGATACGCAGTATTTT.

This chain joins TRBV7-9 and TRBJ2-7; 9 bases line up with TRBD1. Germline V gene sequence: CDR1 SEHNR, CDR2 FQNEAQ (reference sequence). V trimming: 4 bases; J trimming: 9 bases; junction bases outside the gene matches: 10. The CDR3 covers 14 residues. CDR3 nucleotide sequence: TGTGCCAGCAGCTCCTCCGCATTGACAGGGGGGCAGTACTTC. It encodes CASSSSALTGGQYF. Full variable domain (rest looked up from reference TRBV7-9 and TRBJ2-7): DTGVSQNPRHKITKRGQNVTFRCDPISEHNRLYWYRQTLGQGPEFLTYFQNEAQLEKSRLLSDRFSAERPKGSFSTLEIQRTEQGDSAMYLCASSSSALTGGQYFGPGTRLTVT.

CDR3 region: CASTIRQVSYNEQFF. The CDR3 DNA is TGTGCCAGTACCATCCGACAGGTCTCCTACAATGAGCAGTTCTTC. This sequence joins TRBV7-9 and TRBJ2-1; a possible D gene is TRBD1 (6 bases). CDR3 length: 15 amino acids. With 9 bases removed from V and 0 bases from J, the gap between germline ends came to 15 bases. From germline, CDR1 is SEHNR and CDR2 FQNEAQ (reference sequence).

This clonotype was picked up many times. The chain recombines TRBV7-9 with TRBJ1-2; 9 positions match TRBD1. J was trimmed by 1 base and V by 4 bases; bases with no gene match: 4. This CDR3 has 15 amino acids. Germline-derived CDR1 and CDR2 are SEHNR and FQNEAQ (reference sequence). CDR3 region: CASSWTGDLNYGYTF. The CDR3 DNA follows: TGTGCCAGCAGCTGGACAGGGGACCTTAACTATGGCTACACCTTC.